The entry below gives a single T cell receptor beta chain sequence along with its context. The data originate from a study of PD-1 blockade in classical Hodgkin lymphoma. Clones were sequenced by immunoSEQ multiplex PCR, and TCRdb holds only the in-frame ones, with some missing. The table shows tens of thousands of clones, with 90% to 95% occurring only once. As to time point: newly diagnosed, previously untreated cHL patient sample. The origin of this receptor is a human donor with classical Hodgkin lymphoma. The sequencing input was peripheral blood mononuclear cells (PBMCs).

CDR3 sequence: CASSLRDRAGETQYF. In nucleotides, the CDR3 is TGTGCCAGCAGCCTCCGGGACAGGGCCGGGGAGACCCAGTACTTC. This chain links TRBV5-4 with TRBJ2-5; 9 nucleotides align to TRBD1. Losses at the gene ends were 4 bases for V and 5 bases for J; bases not matched to a gene: 9. This CDR3 is 15 amino acids long. In germline, CDR1 is SGHNT, CDR2 YYREEE (reference sequence).